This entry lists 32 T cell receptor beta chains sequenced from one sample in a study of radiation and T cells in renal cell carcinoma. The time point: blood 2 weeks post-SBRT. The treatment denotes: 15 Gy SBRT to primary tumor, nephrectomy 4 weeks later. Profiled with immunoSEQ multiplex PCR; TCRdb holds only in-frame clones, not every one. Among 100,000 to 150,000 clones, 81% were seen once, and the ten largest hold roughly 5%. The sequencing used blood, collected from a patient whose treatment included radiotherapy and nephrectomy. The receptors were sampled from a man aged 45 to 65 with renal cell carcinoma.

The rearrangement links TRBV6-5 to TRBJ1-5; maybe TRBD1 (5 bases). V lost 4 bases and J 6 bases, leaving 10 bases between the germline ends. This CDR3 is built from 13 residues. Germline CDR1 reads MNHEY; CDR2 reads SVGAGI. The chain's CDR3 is CASSSGGGQPQHF. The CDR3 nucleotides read TGTGCCAGCAGTTCGGGGGGGGGTCAGCCCCAGCATTTT.

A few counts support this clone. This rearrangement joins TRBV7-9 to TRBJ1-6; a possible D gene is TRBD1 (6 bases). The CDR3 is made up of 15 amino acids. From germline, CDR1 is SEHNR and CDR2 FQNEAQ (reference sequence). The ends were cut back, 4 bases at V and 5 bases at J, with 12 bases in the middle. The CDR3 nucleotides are TGTGCCAGCAGCTCCCTACAGGGAAATAATTCACCCCTCCACTTT. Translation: CASSSLQGNNSPLHF.

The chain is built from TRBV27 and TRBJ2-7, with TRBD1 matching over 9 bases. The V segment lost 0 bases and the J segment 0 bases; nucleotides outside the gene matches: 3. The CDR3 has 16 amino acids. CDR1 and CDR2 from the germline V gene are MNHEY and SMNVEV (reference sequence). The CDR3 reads CASSLSGQGRSYEQYF. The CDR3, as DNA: TGTGCCAGCAGTTTATCGGGACAGGGACGCTCCTACGAGCAGTACTTC.

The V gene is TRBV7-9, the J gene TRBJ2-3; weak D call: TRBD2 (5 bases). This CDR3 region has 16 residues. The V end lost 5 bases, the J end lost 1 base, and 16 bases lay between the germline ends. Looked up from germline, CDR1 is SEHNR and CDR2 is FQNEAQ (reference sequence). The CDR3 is CASSPNVEVGTDTQYF. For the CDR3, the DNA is TGTGCCAGCAGCCCTAACGTGGAGGTGGGCACAGATACGCAGTATTTT.

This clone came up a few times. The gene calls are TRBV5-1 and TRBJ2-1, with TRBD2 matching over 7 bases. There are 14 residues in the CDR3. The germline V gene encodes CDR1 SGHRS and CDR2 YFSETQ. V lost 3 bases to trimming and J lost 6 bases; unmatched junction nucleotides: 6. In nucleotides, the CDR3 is TGCGCCAGCAGCTATAGCGGGTTCACCAATGAGCAGTTCTTC. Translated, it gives CASSYSGFTNEQFF. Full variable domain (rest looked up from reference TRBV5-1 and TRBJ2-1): KAGVTQTPRYLIKTRGQQVTLSCSPISGHRSVSWYQQTPGQGLQFLFEYFSETQRNKGNFPGRFSGRQFSNSRSEMNVSTLELGDSALYLCASSYSGFTNEQFFGPGTRLTVL.

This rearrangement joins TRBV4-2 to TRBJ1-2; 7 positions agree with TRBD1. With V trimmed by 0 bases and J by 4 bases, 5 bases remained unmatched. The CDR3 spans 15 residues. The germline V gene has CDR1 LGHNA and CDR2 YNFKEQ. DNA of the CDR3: TGTGCCAGCAGCCAAGAGGGACAGCGCGGCTATGGCTACACCTTC. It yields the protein CASSQEGQRGYGYTF.

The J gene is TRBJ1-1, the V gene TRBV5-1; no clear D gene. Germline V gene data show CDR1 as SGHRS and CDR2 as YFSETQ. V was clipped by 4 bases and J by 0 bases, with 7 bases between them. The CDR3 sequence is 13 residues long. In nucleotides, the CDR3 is TGCGCCAGCAGCCAGCAGATGAACACTGAAGCTTTCTTT. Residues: CASSQQMNTEAFF.

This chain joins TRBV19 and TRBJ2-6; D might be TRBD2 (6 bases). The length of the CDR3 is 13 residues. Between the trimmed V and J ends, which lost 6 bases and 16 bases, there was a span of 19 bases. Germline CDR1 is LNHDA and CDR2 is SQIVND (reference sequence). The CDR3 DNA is TGTGCCAGTAGATACGCCGGGACTTTTGTTCTGACTTTC. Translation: CASRYAGTFVLTF.

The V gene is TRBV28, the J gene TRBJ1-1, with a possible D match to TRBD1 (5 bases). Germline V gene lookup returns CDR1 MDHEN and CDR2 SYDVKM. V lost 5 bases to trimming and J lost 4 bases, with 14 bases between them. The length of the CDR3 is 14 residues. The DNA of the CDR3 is TGTGCCAGCAGTGTAGGGGATTTGGGCACTGAAGCTTTCTTT. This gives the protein CASSVGDLGTEAFF.

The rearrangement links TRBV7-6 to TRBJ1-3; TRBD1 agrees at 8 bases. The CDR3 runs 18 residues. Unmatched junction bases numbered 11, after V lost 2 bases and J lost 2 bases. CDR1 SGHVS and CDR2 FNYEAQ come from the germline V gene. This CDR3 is CASSLSNRGSSAGNTIYF. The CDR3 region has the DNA TGTGCCAGCAGCTTATCTAACAGGGGGTCTTCAGCTGGAAACACCATATATTTT.

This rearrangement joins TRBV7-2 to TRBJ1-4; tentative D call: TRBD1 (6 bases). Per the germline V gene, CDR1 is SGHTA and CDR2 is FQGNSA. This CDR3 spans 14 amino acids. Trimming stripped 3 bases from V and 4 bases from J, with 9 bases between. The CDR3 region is CASSLGANNEKLFF. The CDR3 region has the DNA TGTGCCAGCAGCTTGGGGGCGAATAATGAAAAACTGTTTTTT.

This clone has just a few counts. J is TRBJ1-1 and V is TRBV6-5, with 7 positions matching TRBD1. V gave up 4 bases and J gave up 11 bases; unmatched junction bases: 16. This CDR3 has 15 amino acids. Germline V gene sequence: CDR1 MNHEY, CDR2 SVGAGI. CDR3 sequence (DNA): TGTGCCAGCAGTTCCCCTTCCGCAGGGGGGTTTTCGGCTTTCTTT. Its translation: CASSSPSAGGFSAFF.

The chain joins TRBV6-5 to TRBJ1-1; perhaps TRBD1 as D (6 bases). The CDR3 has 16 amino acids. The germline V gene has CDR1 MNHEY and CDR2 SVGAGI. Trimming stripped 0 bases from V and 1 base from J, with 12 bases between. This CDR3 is CASSYSAGGGNTEAFF. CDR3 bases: TGTGCCAGCAGTTACTCGGCCGGGGGCGGGAACACTGAAGCTTTCTTT.

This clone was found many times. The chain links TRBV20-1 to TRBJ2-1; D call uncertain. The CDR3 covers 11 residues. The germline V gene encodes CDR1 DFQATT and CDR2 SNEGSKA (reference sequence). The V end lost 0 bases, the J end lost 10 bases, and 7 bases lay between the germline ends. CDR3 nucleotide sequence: TGCAGTGCTAGAGATTTGGGGGAGCAGTTCTTC. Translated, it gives CSARDLGEQFF.

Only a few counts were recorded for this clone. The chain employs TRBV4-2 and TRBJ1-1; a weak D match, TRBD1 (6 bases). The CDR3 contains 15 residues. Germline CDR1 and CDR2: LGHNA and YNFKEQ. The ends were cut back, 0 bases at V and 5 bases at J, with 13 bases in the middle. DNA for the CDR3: TGTGCCAGCAGCCAAGAAACTAAGGGGGGGACTGAAGCTTTCTTT. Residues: CASSQETKGGTEAFF.

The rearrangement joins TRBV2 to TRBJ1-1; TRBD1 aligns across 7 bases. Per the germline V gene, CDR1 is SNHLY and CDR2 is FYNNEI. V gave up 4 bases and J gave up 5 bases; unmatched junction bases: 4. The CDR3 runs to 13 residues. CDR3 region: CASSAGGRTEAFF. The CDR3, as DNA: TGTGCCAGCAGTGCAGGGGGGAGAACTGAAGCTTTCTTT.

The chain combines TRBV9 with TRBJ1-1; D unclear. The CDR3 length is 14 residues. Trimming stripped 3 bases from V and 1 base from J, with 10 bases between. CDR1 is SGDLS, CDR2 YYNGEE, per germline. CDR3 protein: CASSETTQNTEAFF. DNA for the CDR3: TGTGCCAGCAGCGAGACTACTCAGAACACTGAAGCTTTCTTT.

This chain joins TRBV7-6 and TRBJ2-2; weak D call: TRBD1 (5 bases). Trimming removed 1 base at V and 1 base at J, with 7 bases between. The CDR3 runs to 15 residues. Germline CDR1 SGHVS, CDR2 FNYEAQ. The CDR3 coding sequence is TGTGCCAGCAGCTTAGGGCAGGGGAACACCGGGGAGCTGTTTTTT. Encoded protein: CASSLGQGNTGELFF. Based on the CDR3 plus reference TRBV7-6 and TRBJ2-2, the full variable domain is GAGVSQSPRYKVTKRGQDVALRCDPISGHVSLYWYRQALGQGPEFLTYFNYEAQQDKSGLPNDRFSAERPEGSISTLTIQRTEQRDSAMYRCASSLGQGNTGELFFGEGSRLTVL.

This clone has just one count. This CDR3 is CASSWDWRGGLDGELFF. The CDR3 DNA sequence: TGCGCCAGCAGCTGGGACTGGCGGGGGGGCCTCGACGGGGAGCTGTTTTTT. The V and J genes are TRBV5-1 and TRBJ2-2; TRBD2 aligns across 9 bases. CDR3 length equals 17 residues. Germline-derived CDR1 and CDR2 are SGHRS and YFSETQ. Losses at the gene ends were 3 bases for V and 7 bases for J; bases not matched to a gene: 13.

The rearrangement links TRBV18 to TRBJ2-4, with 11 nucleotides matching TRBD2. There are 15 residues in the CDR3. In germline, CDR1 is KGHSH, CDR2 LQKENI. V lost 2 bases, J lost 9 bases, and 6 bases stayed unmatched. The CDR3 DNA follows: TGTGCCAGCTCACCATTAGGACTAGCGGGCACCATTCAGTACTTC. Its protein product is CASSPLGLAGTIQYF.

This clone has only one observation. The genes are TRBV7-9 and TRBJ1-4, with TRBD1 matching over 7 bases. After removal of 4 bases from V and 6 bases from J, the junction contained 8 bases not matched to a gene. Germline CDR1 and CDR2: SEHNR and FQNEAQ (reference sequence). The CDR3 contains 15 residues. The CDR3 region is CASSYTTGTDEKLFF. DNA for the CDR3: TGTGCCAGCAGCTACACGACAGGGACGGATGAAAAACTGTTTTTT.

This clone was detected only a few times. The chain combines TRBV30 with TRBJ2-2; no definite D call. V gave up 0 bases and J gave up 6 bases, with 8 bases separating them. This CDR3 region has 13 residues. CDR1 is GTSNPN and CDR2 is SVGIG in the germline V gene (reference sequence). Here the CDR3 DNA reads TGTGCCTGGAGTGTAGCGCGAGCCGGGGAGCTGTTTTTT. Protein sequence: CAWSVARAGELFF.

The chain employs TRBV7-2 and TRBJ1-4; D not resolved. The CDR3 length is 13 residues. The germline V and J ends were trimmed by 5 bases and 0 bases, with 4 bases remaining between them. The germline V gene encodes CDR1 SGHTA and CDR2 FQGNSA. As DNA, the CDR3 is TGTGCCAGCAGCAGGACAACTAATGAAAAACTGTTTTTT. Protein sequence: CASSRTTNEKLFF.

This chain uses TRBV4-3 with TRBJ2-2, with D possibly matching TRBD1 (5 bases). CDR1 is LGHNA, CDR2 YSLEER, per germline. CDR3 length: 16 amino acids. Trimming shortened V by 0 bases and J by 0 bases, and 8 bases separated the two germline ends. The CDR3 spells CASSQDSQANTGELFF. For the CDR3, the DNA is TGCGCCAGCAGCCAAGATTCACAGGCGAACACCGGGGAGCTGTTTTTT.

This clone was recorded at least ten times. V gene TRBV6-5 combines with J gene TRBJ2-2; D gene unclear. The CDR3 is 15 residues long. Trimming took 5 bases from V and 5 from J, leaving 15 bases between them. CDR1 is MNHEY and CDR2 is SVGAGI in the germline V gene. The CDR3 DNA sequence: TGTGCCAGCAGTGGTGACGGGTTCGGGACCGGGGAGCTGTTTTTT. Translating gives CASSGDGFGTGELFF.

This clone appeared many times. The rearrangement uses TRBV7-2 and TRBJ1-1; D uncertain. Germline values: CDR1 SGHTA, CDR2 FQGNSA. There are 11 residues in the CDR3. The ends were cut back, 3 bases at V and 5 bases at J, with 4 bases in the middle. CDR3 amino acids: CASSFVTEAFF. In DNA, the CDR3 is TGTGCCAGCAGCTTTGTTACTGAAGCTTTCTTT.

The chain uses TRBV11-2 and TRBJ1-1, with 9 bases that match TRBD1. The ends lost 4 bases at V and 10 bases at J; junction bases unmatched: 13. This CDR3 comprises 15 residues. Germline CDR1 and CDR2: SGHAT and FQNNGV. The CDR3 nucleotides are TGTGCCAGCAGCTCCGTGACAGGGGGTACAGTGGGAGCTTTCTTT. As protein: CASSSVTGGTVGAFF.

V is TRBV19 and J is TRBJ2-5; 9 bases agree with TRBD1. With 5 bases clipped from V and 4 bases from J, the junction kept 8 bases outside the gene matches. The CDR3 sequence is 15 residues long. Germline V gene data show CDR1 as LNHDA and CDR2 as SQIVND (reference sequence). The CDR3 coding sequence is TGTGCCAGTAGTTCTCAACAGGGGGCTGGAGAGACCCAGTACTTC. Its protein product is CASSSQQGAGETQYF. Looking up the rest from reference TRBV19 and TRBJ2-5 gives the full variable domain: DGGITQSPKYLFRKEGQNVTLSCEQNLNHDAMYWYRQDPGQGLRLIYYSQIVNDFQKGDIAEGYSVSREKKESFPLTVTSAQKNPTAFYLCASSSQQGAGETQYFGPGTRLLVL.

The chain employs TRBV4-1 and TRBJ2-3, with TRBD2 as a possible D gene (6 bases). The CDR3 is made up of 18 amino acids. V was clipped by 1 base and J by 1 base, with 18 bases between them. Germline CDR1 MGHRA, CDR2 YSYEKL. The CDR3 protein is CASSQAYSGQLRTDTQYF. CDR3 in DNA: TGCGCCAGCAGCCAAGCGTATAGCGGACAACTCCGCACAGATACGCAGTATTTT.

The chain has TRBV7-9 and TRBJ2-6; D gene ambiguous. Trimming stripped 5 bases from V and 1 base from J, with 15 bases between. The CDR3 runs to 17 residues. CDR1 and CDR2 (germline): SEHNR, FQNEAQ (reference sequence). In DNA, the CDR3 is TGTGCCAGCAGCCCCCAGAGAAGGCTTTCTGGGGCCAACGTCCTGACTTTC. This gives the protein CASSPQRRLSGANVLTF.

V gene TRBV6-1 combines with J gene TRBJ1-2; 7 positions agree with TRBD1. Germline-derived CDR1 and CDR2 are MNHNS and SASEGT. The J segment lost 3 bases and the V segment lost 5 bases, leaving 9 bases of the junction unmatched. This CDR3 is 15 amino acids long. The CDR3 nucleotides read TGTGCCAGCAGTTGGGCCGCCGGACAGGACTATGGCTACACCTTC. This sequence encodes CASSWAAGQDYGYTF.

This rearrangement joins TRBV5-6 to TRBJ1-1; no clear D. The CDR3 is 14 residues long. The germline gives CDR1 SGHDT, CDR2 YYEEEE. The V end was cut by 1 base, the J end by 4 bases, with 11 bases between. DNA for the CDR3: TGTGCCAGCAGCTTGTGGGAGATGATCACTGAAGCTTTCTTT. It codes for CASSLWEMITEAFF.